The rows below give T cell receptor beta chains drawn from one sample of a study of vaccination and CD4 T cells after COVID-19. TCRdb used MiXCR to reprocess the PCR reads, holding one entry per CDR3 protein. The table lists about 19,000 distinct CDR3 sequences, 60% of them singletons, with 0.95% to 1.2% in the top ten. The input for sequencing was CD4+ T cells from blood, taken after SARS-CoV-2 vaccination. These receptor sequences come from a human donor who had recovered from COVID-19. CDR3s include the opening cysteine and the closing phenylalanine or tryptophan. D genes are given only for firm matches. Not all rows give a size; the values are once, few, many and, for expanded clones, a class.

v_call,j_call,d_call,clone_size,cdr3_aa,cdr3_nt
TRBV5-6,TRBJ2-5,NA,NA,CASRSNRAGRETQYF,TGTGCCAGCAGATCTAACCGGGCCGGGCGGGAGACCCAGTACTTC
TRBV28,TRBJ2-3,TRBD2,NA,CASNRGTSVGDTQYF,TGTGCCAGCAACCGCGGGACTAGCGTTGGAGATACGCAGTATTTT
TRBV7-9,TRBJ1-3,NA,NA,CASSPRGVRGGSGNTIYF,TGTGCCAGCAGCCCTCGGGGGGTCCGTGGGGGCTCTGGAAACACCATATATTTT
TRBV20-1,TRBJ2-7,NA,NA,CSAMRDSYEQYF,TGCAGTGCTATGCGCGACTCCTACGAGCAGTACTTC
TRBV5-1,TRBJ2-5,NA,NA,CASSPGPQETQYF,TGCGCCAGCAGCCCAGGACCTCAAGAGACCCAGTACTTC
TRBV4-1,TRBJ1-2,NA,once,CASSQDRGAVGYTF,TGCGCCAGCAGCCAAGATCGGGGGGCCGTGGGCTACACCTTC
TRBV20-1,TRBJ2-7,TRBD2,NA,CSARLRESSYEQYF,TGCAGTGCTAGATTGCGGGAGAGCTCCTACGAGCAGTACTTC
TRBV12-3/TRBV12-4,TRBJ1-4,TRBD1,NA,CASSLGQGEKLFF,TGTGCCAGCAGTTTGGGACAGGGTGAAAAACTGTTTTTT
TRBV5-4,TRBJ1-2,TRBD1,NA,CASSSTGAYGYTF,TGTGCCAGCAGCTCGACAGGGGCCTATGGCTACACCTTC
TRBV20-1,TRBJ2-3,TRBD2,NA,CSARDGREITDTQYF,TGCAGTGCTAGAGATGGGCGGGAGATAACAGATACGCAGTATTTT
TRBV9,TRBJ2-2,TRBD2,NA,CASSVGGGPGELFF,TGTGCCAGCAGCGTAGGCGGGGGACCCGGGGAGCTGTTTTTT
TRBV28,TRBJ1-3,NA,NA,CASSLPWGGNTIYF,TGTGCCAGCAGTTTACCGTGGGGTGGAAACACCATATATTTT
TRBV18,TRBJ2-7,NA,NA,CASSPSRLRDRKYEQYF,TGTGCCAGCTCACCAAGTAGACTCCGAGACAGAAAGTACGAGCAGTACTTC
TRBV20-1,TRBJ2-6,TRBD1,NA,CSAPDRNRGISGANVLTF,TGCAGTGCTCCGGACCGGAACAGGGGTATCTCTGGGGCCAACGTCCTGACTTTC
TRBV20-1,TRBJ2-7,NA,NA,CSASPFNPQRSEQYF,TGCAGTGCTAGCCCCTTTAACCCACAGAGGAGCGAGCAGTACTTC
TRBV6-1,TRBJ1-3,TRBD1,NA,CASRKTGSHPGNTIYF,TGTGCCAGCAGAAAGACAGGGTCCCACCCTGGAAACACCATATATTTT
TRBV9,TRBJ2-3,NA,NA,CASSGGLDTQYF,TGTGCCAGCAGCGGGGGCCTGGATACGCAGTATTTT
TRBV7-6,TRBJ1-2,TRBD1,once,CASSLGQGGDYGYTF,TGTGCCAGCAGCTTGGGGCAAGGGGGCGACTATGGCTACACCTTC
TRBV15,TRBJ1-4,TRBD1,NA,CATSRDYEGAREKLFF,TGTGCCACCAGCAGAGATTATGAGGGGGCAAGGGAAAAACTGTTTTTT
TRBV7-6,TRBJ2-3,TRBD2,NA,CASSPGLAARGTDTQYF,TGTGCCAGCAGCCCAGGACTAGCGGCTAGAGGCACAGATACGCAGTATTTT
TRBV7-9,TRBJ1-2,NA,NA,CASSLVGYGYTF,TGTGCCAGCAGCTTAGTCGGGTATGGCTACACCTTC
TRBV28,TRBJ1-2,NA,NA,CASSLSSRGYTF,TGTGCCAGCAGTTTAAGTTCGCGCGGCTACACCTTC
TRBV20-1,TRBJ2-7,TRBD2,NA,CSARGTSGSSYEQYF,TGCAGTGCTAGAGGGACTAGCGGGAGCTCCTACGAGCAGTACTTC
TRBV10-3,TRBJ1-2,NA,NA,CAISEASGYTF,TGTGCCATCAGTGAAGCTAGCGGCTACACCTTC
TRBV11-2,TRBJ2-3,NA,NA,CASSFPNTDTQYF,TGTGCCAGCAGCTTCCCTAACACAGATACGCAGTATTTT
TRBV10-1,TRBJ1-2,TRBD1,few,CASTLQGADYGYTF,TGCGCCAGCACTCTACAGGGGGCGGACTATGGCTACACCTTC
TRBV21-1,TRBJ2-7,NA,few,CARILTSGSGEQYF,TGTGCCAGGATCCTGACTAGCGGGAGCGGAGAGCAGTACTTC
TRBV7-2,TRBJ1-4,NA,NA,CASSPGPTNEKLFF,TGTGCCAGCAGCCCTGGACCAACTAATGAAAAACTGTTTTTT
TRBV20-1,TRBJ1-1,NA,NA,CSAWDGEQYTEAFF,TGCAGTGCTTGGGACGGGGAACAGTACACTGAAGCTTTCTTT
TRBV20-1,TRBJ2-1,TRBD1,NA,CSATGTGVNEQFF,TGCAGTGCTACGGGGACAGGGGTAAATGAGCAGTTCTTC
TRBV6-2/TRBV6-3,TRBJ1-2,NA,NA,CASSYPAGGYTF,TGTGCCAGCAGTTATCCCGCGGGCGGCTACACCTTC
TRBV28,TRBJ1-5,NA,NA,CASSRINNQPQHF,TGTGCCAGCAGCCGGATAAACAATCAGCCCCAGCATTTT
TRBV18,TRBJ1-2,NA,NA,CASSLGSGINYGYTF,TGTGCCAGCTCACTAGGTTCTGGAATTAACTATGGCTACACCTTC
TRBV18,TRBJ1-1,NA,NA,CASSPGLKRDTEAFF,TGTGCCAGCTCACCGGGACTCAAAAGGGACACTGAAGCCTTCTTT
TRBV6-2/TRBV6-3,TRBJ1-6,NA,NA,CASSAGWHSPLHF,TGTGCCAGCAGCGCAGGGTGGCATTCACCCCTCCACTTT
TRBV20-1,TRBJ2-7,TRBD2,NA,CSADFGLAGAGEQYF,TGCAGTGCCGACTTTGGACTAGCGGGAGCTGGCGAGCAGTACTTC
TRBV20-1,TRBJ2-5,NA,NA,CSAEPGRKQETQYF,TGCAGTGCTGAACCGGGACGGAAACAAGAGACCCAGTACTTC
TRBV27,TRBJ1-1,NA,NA,CASRSQNTIEAFF,TGTGCCAGCAGGTCACAGAACACCATTGAAGCTTTCTTT
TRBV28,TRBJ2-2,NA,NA,CASGPRGRGRSGELFF,TGTGCCAGCGGACCCCGGGGTAGGGGTCGTTCCGGGGAGCTGTTTTTT
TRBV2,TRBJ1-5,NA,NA,CASSQGMDQPQHF,TGTGCCAGCAGTCAGGGAATGGATCAGCCCCAGCATTTT
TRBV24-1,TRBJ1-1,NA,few,CATSDNRDGTEAFF,TGTGCCACCAGTGATAACCGGGATGGGACTGAAGCTTTCTTT
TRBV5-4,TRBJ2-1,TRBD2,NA,CASSSTSASSYNEQFF,TGTGCCAGCAGCTCGACTAGCGCCAGCTCCTACAATGAGCAGTTCTTC
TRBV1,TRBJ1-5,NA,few,CTSSQERSTEGNSNQPQHF,TGCACCAGCAGCCAAGAACGGTCAACCGAGGGTAATAGCAATCAGCCCCAGCATTTT
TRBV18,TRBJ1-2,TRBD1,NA,CASSPRDSRYGYTF,TGTGCCAGCTCACCAAGGGACAGTCGCTATGGCTACACCTTC
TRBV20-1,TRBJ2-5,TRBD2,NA,CSAKRAGGTWTSGRGRETQYF,TGCAGTGCTAAGAGGGCCGGTGGGACGTGGACTAGCGGGAGAGGGAGGGAGACCCAGTACTTC
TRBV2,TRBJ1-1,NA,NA,CASRPELNTEAFF,TGTGCCAGCAGGCCAGAGTTGAACACTGAAGCTTTCTTT
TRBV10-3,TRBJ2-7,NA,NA,CAISESYRKHYEQYF,TGTGCCATCAGTGAGTCTTACCGAAAACACTACGAGCAGTACTTC
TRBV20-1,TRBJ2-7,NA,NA,CSARPSWGTYEQYF,TGCAGTGCTAGGCCATCGTGGGGCACCTACGAGCAGTACTTC